In its sample, the clone carrying this TCR beta chain was seen many times. Its antigen is still unknown. Attached unique molecular identifiers marked individual cDNA molecules. TCRdb used MiXCR to reprocess the 5' RACE reads, holding one entry per CDR3 protein. Here the sample spans roughly 31,000 distinct CDR3 sequences, about 4.6% being singletons. This sample was included in a study of early T cells in non-severe SARS-CoV-2 infection. Overall study: Sequencing used unsorted whole-blood bulk RNA, so chains lack pairing.

Broader study findings: VDJdb matching skewed toward anti-spike CD8 responses, missing private and CD4 specificities.

The CDR3 loop spans 16 amino acids. Between the trimmed V and J ends, which lost 4 bases and 4 bases, there was a span of 18 bases. Germline assignment: CDR1 SGHRS and CDR2 YFSETQ. Sequences were obtained from whole blood. V usage is TRBV5-1 and J usage is TRBJ2-1; tentatively, D is TRBD1 (7 bases). The sequence derives from an adult who was a healthcare worker with PCR-confirmed SARS-CoV-2 infection or an uninfected control (not recorded which). This CDR3 is CASSGGSGTEYNEQFF. DNA of the CDR3: TGCGCCAGCAGCGGAGGGTCGGGGACAGAGTACAATGAGCAGTTCTTC.